This T cell receptor beta chain was found in a study of PD-L1 blockade in urothelial cancer (dated by TCRdb to 2017 to 2019). Regarding the study in general: All patients started therapy around 2014 and received atezolizumab 1,200 mg intravenously every 3 weeks. Blood samples yielded a median of roughly 150,000 T cells and tens of thousands of unique TCRs, with median clonality approximately 0.08. Durable clinical benefit was defined as a progression-free survival longer than 6 months, and TCR features were additionally tested against progression-free survival and overall survival. An ECOG performance status of 0 or 1 was recorded for the patients, and 0 to 3 prior chemotherapy regimens had been received by the patients. Blood samples were analyzed at 3 weeks after treatment start (second dose) and at 6 weeks after treatment start. In the same patients, pretreatment tumors underwent whole exome sequencing and RNA sequencing in addition to TCR sequencing. Durable clinical benefit was achieved by nine patients and was not achieved by 20 patients. Just over 28 patients had pretreatment blood TCR-seq, about 24 had at least one posttreatment blood collection, and about 24 had tumor TCR-seq. Pretreatment tumor samples, along with matched peripheral blood collected serially before and after atezolizumab treatment, underwent TCR sequencing. The study was an exploratory multi-omic analysis of somatic, immune and clinical correlates of response to PD-L1 blockade with atezolizumab in urothelial cancer. About 90% of the roughly 30 patients were identified as males with urothelial cancer of bladder origin, and a prior smoking history was reported by 18 of 29 patients. General findings and caveats noted by the study authors: A pretreatment peripheral blood TCR clonality below the median was linked to improved progression-free and overall survival. Because the sample size was small (n ≈ 31) and many exploratory analyses were performed, the results are intended to be hypothesis-generating. Patients with durable benefit showed greater expansion of tumor-associated TCR clones in peripheral blood 3 weeks after starting treatment (n of about 20, p = 0.022).

Note on this clone: Its recognized antigen is unknown. Base-call qualities are not available, and no considerably larger clone is one nucleotide away.

CDR1 and CDR2 were assigned from the germline V gene as SGDLS and YYNGEE. There are 15 amino acids in the CDR3, from cysteine to phenylalanine inclusive. Of the read, only the CDR3 DNA is kept; its 45 bases are in frame from base 1. Cut back by 3 bases and 7 bases, the V and J ends lie 17 bases apart. What the time point label conveys for this sample: peripheral blood 6 weeks after treatment start. The cohort included some 30 patients with locally advanced or metastatic urothelial carcinoma who were treated at Memorial Sloan Kettering on a trial protocol. Peripheral blood mononuclear cells were collected pretreatment and during treatment, with between 1 and 8 total time points obtained per patient. The Qiagen DNeasy Blood extraction kit was used to purify genomic DNA from total PBMCs and tumor samples. Collected pretreatment and during treatment, PBMCs were isolated and stored as previously described.

Each PCR received spiked-in synthetic TCR analog templates so that absolute template abundance could be estimated from read counts. The immunoSEQ assay used bias-controlled V and J gene primers to amplify TCRbeta CDR3 regions from genomic DNA. Sequencing of rearranged TCRbeta segments was performed at approximately 20X coverage. The original methods were these. Clustering was used to correct sequencing errors, and CDR3s were annotated against IMGT to assign V, D and J genes. Only productive TCRbeta rearrangements were used in downstream analyses, excluding out-of-frame or stop-codon sequences. To compute clonality, Shannon entropy was normalized by the log of the number of unique productive sequences and then subtracted from one. Clones differing between time points or between blood and tumor were identified by Fisher's exact test with Benjamini-Hochberg correction at adjusted p below 0.01. In its TCRdb copy, this immuneACCESS table keeps in-frame sequences only and misses some clones. Where compared with another copy, unresolved V genes explain less than half of these, and the others have no known cause. V, J and clone size derive from that table, while D and trimming were established from the DNA sequence. A total of about 50,000 clones appear in this sample, approximately 84% of them only once. Together, the top ten hold 10% of the sample.

Here the sequenced sample was PBMCs, taken around atezolizumab (anti-PD-L1) treatment. The sequence derives from a man in his 60s with urothelial cancer. The rearranged chain carries TRBV9 and TRBJ1-3; TRBD1 might be the D gene, on 6 matching bases. The base sequence is TGTGCCAGCAGCGCGGATTTAGGACAGTCGAACACCATATATTTT. It specifies CASSADLGQSNTIYF.